This T cell receptor beta chain was documented in a study of cytomegalovirus exposure and HLA in healthy donors. At the level of the study: The early release's HLA-typed donors yielded some 85 million unique TCRs. Overall study findings and caveats: Researchers reported that three CMV-associated chains were confirmed in vitro as CMV antigen-specific. Some TCR beta chains (roughly 160 of them) were listed as cytomegalovirus-associated.

Primers included in the PCR were 60 Vbeta and 13 Jbeta primers. Measured with immunoSEQ multiplex PCR; TCRdb has only the in-frame clones, and not every one. The top ten clones hold approximately 7.4% of a sample with 80,000 to 100,000 clones, 77% of them seen once. V lost 5 bases and J lost 4, with 14 bases in between. The V gene's germline CDR1 is LNHNV and CDR2 YYDKDF (reference sequence). The CDR3 extends over 14 amino acids. Comment on this clone: The antigen remains undetermined.

The chain is built from TRBV15 and TRBJ2-5; D perhaps matches TRBD2 (6 bases). The material sequenced was PBMCs. The origin of this receptor is a man between 50 and 59 years old in good health and CMV-seropositive. CDR3 DNA sequence: TGTGCCACCAGCGGCACGCGGGGCCGAGAGACCCAGTACTTC. Residues: CATSGTRGRETQYF. Full variable domain (remainder filled in from reference TRBV15 and TRBJ2-5): DAMVIQNPRYQVTQFGKPVTLSCSQTLNHNVMYWYQQKSSQAPKLLFHYYDKDFNNEADTPDNFQSRRPNTSFCFLDIRSPGLGDTAMYLCATSGTRGRETQYFGPGTRLLVL.